The 10 T cell receptor beta chains listed next were all sequenced from one sample in a study of T cells after yellow fever vaccination. TCRdb independently ran MiXCR on the 5' RACE reads; one entry per CDR3 protein. The sample has about 340,000 distinct CDR3 sequences, around 4.1% seen once. Source: PBMCs, taken 5 days after the yellow fever booster vaccination. Receptors were obtained from a man younger than 35 who received the YFV17D yellow fever vaccine.

This rearrangement joins TRBV2 to TRBJ2-1; 9 nucleotides match TRBD1. The CDR3 has 14 amino acids. Germline CDR1 and CDR2: SNHLY and FYNNEI. The trim removed 6 bases at V and 3 bases at J, leaving 3 bases unmatched. The DNA of the CDR3 is TGTGCCAGCAGGAGACAGGGGGTCTACAATGAGCAGTTCTTC. As protein: CASRRQGVYNEQFF.

There are many counts of this clonotype. The gene calls are TRBV5-1 and TRBJ2-3; weak D call: TRBD2 (5 bases). The CDR3 is 14 amino acids. Germline V gene sequence: CDR1 SGHRS, CDR2 YFSETQ. The V and J ends lost 2 bases and 2 bases respectively, with 9 bases between them. CDR3 coding DNA: TGCGCCAGCAGCTTAGGCGGGTTCACAGATACGCAGTATTTT. Translated, it gives CASSLGGFTDTQYF. Based on the CDR3 plus reference TRBV5-1 and TRBJ2-3, the full variable domain is KAGVTQTPRYLIKTRGQQVTLSCSPISGHRSVSWYQQTPGQGLQFLFEYFSETQRNKGNFPGRFSGRQFSNSRSEMNVSTLELGDSALYLCASSLGGFTDTQYFGPGTRLTVL.

This clonotype was counted only a few times. CDR3: CASSGIGRGEYQETQYF. The CDR3 DNA sequence: TGTGCCAGCAGTGGAATTGGACGGGGAGAGTACCAAGAGACCCAGTACTTC. The V gene is TRBV25-1, the J gene TRBJ2-5; the D gene is possibly TRBD2 (5 bases). V lost 4 bases and J lost 0, with 18 bases in between. The germline CDR1 and CDR2 sequences are MGHDK and SYGVNS. The CDR3 spans 17 residues.

This clonotype has more than one count but fewer than ten. The V call is TRBV10-3, the J call TRBJ1-5, with D possibly TRBD1 on 5 matching bases. This CDR3 comprises 14 residues. The V end was cut by 5 bases, the J end by 5 bases, with 13 bases between. Germline assignment: CDR1 ENHRY and CDR2 SYGVKD. DNA for the CDR3: TGTGCCATCAGTCCCGGGACTTCCTATCAGCCCCAGCATTTT. Its protein is CAISPGTSYQPQHF.

This clonotype was seen a handful of times. V and J are TRBV7-9 and TRBJ2-4; 7 nucleotides line up with TRBD1. V lost 5 bases, J lost 1 base, and 8 bases stayed unmatched. Germline loops: CDR1 SEHNR, CDR2 FQNEAQ (reference sequence). This CDR3 contains 16 residues. CDR3 amino acids: CASSPRQGEAKNIQYF. In nucleotides, the CDR3 is TGTGCCAGCAGCCCTCGACAGGGTGAGGCCAAAAACATTCAGTACTTC.

The chain uses TRBV6-5 and TRBJ1-3; D remains ambiguous. V shed 0 bases and J shed 0 bases, with 12 bases lying between them. The CDR3 has 17 amino acids. The germline CDR1 and CDR2 sequences are MNHEY and SVGAGI. As DNA, the CDR3 is TGTGCCAGCAGTTACTCCGGAGGGCACAGCTCTGGAAACACCATATATTTT. As protein: CASSYSGGHSSGNTIYF.

This clonotype was recorded many times. The V gene is TRBV7-9, the J gene TRBJ2-3; no clear D gene. The ends were cut back, 5 bases at V and 0 bases at J, with 12 bases in the middle. Germline V gene lookup returns CDR1 SEHNR and CDR2 FQNEAQ (reference sequence). CDR3 length: 15 residues. The CDR3 sequence is CASSQERQSTDTQYF. As DNA, the CDR3 is TGTGCCAGCAGCCAGGAAAGGCAAAGCACAGATACGCAGTATTTT.

In this sample, this clonotype turned up a few times. The rearrangement joins TRBV4-3 to TRBJ1-1; 7 nucleotides line up with TRBD1. Germline CDR1 and CDR2: LGHNA and YSLEER. The V segment lost 0 bases and the J segment 7 bases; nucleotides outside the gene matches: 8. The CDR3 consists of 15 residues. CDR3 protein: CASSQEGRGSGEAFF. CDR3 nucleotide sequence: TGCGCCAGCAGCCAAGAAGGCAGGGGGTCCGGTGAAGCTTTCTTT.

The rearrangement uses TRBV6-6 and TRBJ1-4, with D uncertain. The CDR3 sequence is 15 residues long. Trimming removed 8 bases at V and 0 bases at J, with 13 bases between. Germline V gene data show CDR1 as MNHNY and CDR2 as SVGAGI (reference sequence). CDR3: CASSRGPATNEKLFF. As DNA, the CDR3 is TGTGCCAGCTCCAGAGGGCCTGCAACTAATGAAAAACTGTTTTTT.

The CDR3 region has the DNA TGTGCCAGCAGTTTAGTCCGGGGCGAGCAGTACTTC. Residues: CASSLVRGEQYF. The chain is built from TRBV28 and TRBJ2-7; tentative D call: TRBD2 (5 bases). The CDR3 has 12 amino acids. The germline V gene encodes CDR1 MDHEN and CDR2 SYDVKM. V gave up 2 bases and J gave up 6 bases, with 8 bases separating them.